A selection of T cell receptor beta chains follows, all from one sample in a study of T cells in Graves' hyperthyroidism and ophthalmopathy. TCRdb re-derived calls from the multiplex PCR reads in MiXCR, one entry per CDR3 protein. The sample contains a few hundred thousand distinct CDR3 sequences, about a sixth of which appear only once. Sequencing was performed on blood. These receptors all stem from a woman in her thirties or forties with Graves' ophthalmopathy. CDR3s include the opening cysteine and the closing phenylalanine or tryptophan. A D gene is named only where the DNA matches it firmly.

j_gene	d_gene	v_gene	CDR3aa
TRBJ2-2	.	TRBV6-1	CASSPNPGGELFF
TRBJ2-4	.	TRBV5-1	CASRAGGQNIQYF
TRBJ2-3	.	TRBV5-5	CASREGGGSPDTQYF
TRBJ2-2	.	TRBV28	CASGLWSTGELFF
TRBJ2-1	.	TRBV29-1	CSVDAGGRTQQFF
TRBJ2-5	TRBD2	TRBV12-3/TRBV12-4	CASSSSGGGETQYF
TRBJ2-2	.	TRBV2	CASSKGRDFTGELFF
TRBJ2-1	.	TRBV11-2	CASSFGLGRTYNEQFF
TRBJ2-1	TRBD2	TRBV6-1	CASSGRLAVYNEQFF
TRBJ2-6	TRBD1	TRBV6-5	CASSSQGALAVLTF
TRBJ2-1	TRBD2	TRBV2	CASSEGSSGYNEQFF
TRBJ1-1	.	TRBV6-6	CASSYERGLGEHTEAFF
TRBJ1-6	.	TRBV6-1	CASSERRSPISPLHF
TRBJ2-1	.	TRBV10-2	CASSVGGAVLFF
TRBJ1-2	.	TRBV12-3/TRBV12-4	CASTEVGGVGYGYTF